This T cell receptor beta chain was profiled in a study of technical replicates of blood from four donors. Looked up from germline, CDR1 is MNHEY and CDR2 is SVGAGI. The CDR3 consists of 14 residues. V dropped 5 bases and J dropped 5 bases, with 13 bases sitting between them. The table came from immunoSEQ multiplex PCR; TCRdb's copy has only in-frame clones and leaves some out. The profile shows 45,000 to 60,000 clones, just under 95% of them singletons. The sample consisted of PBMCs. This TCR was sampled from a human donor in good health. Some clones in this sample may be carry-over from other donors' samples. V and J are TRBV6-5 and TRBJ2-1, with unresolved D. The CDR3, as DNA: TGTGCCAGCAGTGGATCAGGCAGAAACAATGAGCAGTTCTTC. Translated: CASSGSGRNNEQFF.